A single T cell receptor beta chain is shown here with its context. Between the trimmed V and J ends, which lost 5 bases and 5 bases, there was a span of 9 bases. Germline CDR1 is MNHEY and CDR2 is SVGEGT. The CDR3 runs to 13 residues. The data stem from a study of blood T cell repertoires in COVID-19. Turning to the study itself: From the United States, Italy and Spain came samples of acute and convalescent COVID-19. T cells, B-cell-depleted T cells, or PBMCs supplied cDNA or gDNA.

Study processing details: Nucleated cell number was recorded as an estimate derived from reference gene primer amplification. Assay used: immunoSEQ multiplex PCR; TCRdb lists only in-frame clones, some missing. V and J calls and clone size are as listed in that table; D and trimming were resolved from the DNA. The sample yields around 250,000 clones, about 87% seen once. Material: peripheral blood. V usage is TRBV6-2 or TRBV6-3 and J usage is TRBJ2-2, with D uncertain. This clonotype was sampled from a woman aged 70-85 years with active or convalescent COVID-19. In DNA, the CDR3 is TGTGCCAGCAGTCAAACAGTTACCGGGGAGCTGTTTTTT. It specifies CASSQTVTGELFF.